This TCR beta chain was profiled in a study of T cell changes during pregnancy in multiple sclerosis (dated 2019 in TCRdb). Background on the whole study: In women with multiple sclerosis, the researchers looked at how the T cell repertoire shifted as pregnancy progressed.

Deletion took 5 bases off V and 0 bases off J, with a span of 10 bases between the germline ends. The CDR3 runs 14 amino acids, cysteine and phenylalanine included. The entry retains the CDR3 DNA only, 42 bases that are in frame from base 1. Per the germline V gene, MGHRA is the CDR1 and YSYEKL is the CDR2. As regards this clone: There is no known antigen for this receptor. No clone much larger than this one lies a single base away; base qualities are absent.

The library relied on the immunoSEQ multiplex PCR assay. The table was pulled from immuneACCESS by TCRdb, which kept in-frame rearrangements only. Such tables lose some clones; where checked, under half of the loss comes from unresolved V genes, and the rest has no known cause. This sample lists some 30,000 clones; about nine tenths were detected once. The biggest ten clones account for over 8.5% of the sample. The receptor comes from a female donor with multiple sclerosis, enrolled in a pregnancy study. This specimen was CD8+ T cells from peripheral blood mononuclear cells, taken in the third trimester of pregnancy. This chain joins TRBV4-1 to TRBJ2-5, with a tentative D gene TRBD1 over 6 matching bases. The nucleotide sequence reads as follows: TGCGCCAGCAGCTTCCGGACAGACCAAGAGACCCAGTACTTC. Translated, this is CASSFRTDQETQYF.